This TCR beta chain was identified in a study of shared clonotypes between healthy human individuals. Measured with immunoSEQ multiplex PCR; TCRdb has only the in-frame clones, and not every one. The sample lists 180,000 or so clones; about 93% were seen once. This CDR3 contains 15 residues. The sequenced sample was naive CD4+ T cells sorted from blood. Subset denoted: CD45RA+ positively selected. The J gene is TRBJ1-4, the V gene TRBV12-1. TRBV12-1 is a pseudogene segment. This TCR came from a woman aged 30 to 39 in good health. The CDR3 loop reads CARLPPRGRDEKLFF. The CDR3 nucleotides are TGTGCCAGACTACCGCCGCGGGGTAGGGATGAAAAACTGTTTTTT.